The T cell receptor beta chain under discussion was sequenced for a study of early T cells in non-severe SARS-CoV-2 infection. Individual cDNA molecules received unique molecular identifiers. One entry per CDR3 protein results from TCRdb running MiXCR on the 5' RACE reads. Of more than 85,000 distinct CDR3 sequences in the sample, approximately 14% were seen once. The V end lost 6 bases, the J end lost 3 bases, and 15 bases lay between the germline ends. The CDR3 sequence is 13 residues long. Germline CDR1 reads SQVTM; CDR2 reads ANQGSEA. The receptor was isolated from an adult who was a healthcare worker with PCR-confirmed SARS-CoV-2 infection or an uninfected control (not recorded which). Sequencing input: whole blood. The chain uses TRBV29-1 and TRBJ2-7, with D perhaps TRBD1 (6 bases). This CDR3 is CSVTTGIYYEQYF. Written as DNA, the CDR3 is TGCAGCGTCACCACAGGGATCTACTACGAGCAGTACTTC.